The 13 T cell receptor beta chains below all came from one sample that was sequenced in a study of T-cell memory formation after mild COVID-19. Using its own MiXCR run on the 5' RACE reads, TCRdb lists one record per CDR3 protein. The table lists more than 110,000 distinct CDR3 sequences, approximately 25% of them singletons. The specimen sequenced was PBMCs or a T cell subset sorted from them (not recorded which). These receptors were taken from an adult woman who had mild COVID-19 (a few samples of this study predate the infection). Cell type and time point are not known.

The chain links TRBV11-3 to TRBJ2-1; 10 positions match TRBD2. The length of the CDR3 is 16 residues. Germline V gene data show CDR1 as SGHNT and CDR2 as YENEEA. V lost 5 bases and J lost 4; bases outside the gene matches: 8. This chain's CDR3 is CASSPRTSGHYNEQFF. Here the CDR3 DNA reads TGTGCCAGCAGCCCCCGGACTAGCGGCCATTACAATGAGCAGTTCTTC. Full variable domain (outside the CDR3, taken from reference TRBV11-3 and TRBJ2-1): EAGVVQSPRYKIIEKKQPVAFWCNPISGHNTLYWYLQNLGQGPELLIRYENEEAVDDSQLPKDRFSAERLKGVDSTLKIQPAELGDSAVYLCASSPRTSGHYNEQFFGPGTRLTVL.

The rearrangement uses TRBV7-9 and TRBJ2-1; 9 nucleotides line up with TRBD1. Germline V gene data show CDR1 as SEHNR and CDR2 as FQNEAQ (reference sequence). V gave up 5 bases and J gave up 8 bases; unmatched junction bases: 7. The CDR3 has 14 amino acids. The CDR3 nucleotides read TGTGCCAGCAGCATCGGGACAGGGAGGGATGAGCAGTTCTTC. The encoded protein is CASSIGTGRDEQFF.

This clonotype was found many times. CDR3 sequence reads: CASSQDWGTGSNEQYF. CDR3 nucleotide sequence: TGCGCCAGCAGCCAAGATTGGGGGACAGGGTCCAACGAGCAGTACTTC. This chain connects TRBV4-3 to TRBJ2-7; 9 bases are a match to TRBD1. Germline values: CDR1 LGHNA, CDR2 YSLEER. This CDR3 spans 16 amino acids. V was clipped by 0 bases and J by 5 bases; unmatched bases: 8.

The CDR3 nucleotides read TGCGCCAGCAGCGCTACTAGCCCCTATGAGCAGTTCTTC. Its protein is CASSATSPYEQFF. The chain uses TRBV5-1 and TRBJ2-1, with TRBD2 as a possible D gene (6 bases). The CDR3 sequence is 13 residues long. The germline V gene encodes CDR1 SGHRS and CDR2 YFSETQ. Trimming removed 4 bases from V and 8 bases from J, with 13 bases in between.

The chain recombines TRBV6-5 with TRBJ1-5; 11 bases are shared with TRBD1. The CDR3 spans 14 residues. The V segment lost 7 bases and the J segment 5 bases; nucleotides outside the gene matches: 4. Germline V gene sequence: CDR1 MNHEY, CDR2 SVGAGI. This CDR3 reads CASTKGQGDQPQHF. In DNA form, the CDR3 reads TGTGCCAGCACCAAGGGACAGGGGGATCAGCCCCAGCATTTT.

This clonotype was found many times. The chain joins TRBV29-1 to TRBJ1-2; D is ambiguous. CDR3 length: 10 residues. The ends were cut back, 4 bases at V and 5 bases at J, with 5 bases in the middle. The germline CDR1 and CDR2 sequences are SQVTM and ANQGSEA. The CDR3, as DNA: TGCAGCGTTGCCCTTTATGGCTACACCTTC. As protein: CSVALYGYTF.

V and J are TRBV10-3 and TRBJ1-5; 9 positions match TRBD1. This CDR3 contains 16 residues. CDR1 ENHRY and CDR2 SYGVKD come from the germline V gene. J was trimmed by 2 bases and V by 2 bases; bases with no gene match: 4. The CDR3 bases are TGTGCCATCAGTGAGACCACAGGGGGCGGCAATCAGCCCCAGCATTTT. It yields the protein CAISETTGGGNQPQHF.

This clonotype has at least ten counts. CDR3 protein: CASRGLAHEQFF. CDR3 nucleotides: TGTGCCAGCAGAGGACTAGCACACGAGCAGTTCTTC. The chain has TRBV7-2 and TRBJ2-1; 8 nucleotides agree with TRBD2. This CDR3 contains 12 residues. Losses at the gene ends were 6 bases for V and 10 bases for J; bases not matched to a gene: 5. Looked up from germline, CDR1 is SGHTA and CDR2 is FQGNSA.

This clonotype appeared a few times. CDR3 in amino acids: CASSQDSALSGANVLTF. For the CDR3, the DNA is TGTGCCAGCAGCCAAGATTCGGCACTTTCTGGGGCCAACGTCCTGACTTTC. The chain combines TRBV3-1 with TRBJ2-6; no clear D gene. Germline V gene sequence: CDR1 LGHDT, CDR2 YNNKEL (reference sequence). The CDR3 runs 17 residues. V was shortened by 0 bases and J by 1 base, with 10 bases between the two germline ends.

The sample holds a few counts of this clonotype. This chain joins TRBV12-3 or TRBV12-4 and TRBJ1-4; tentatively, D is TRBD1 (5 bases). This CDR3 region has 15 residues. V was trimmed by 4 bases and J by 3 bases, leaving 12 bases between them. The CDR3 reads CASSSREGANEKLFF. In DNA form, the CDR3 reads TGTGCCAGCAGTTCAAGGGAAGGGGCTAATGAAAAACTGTTTTTT.

Only a few counts were recorded for this clonotype. The chain has TRBV4-3 and TRBJ2-7, with 7 bases fitting TRBD1. Looked up from germline, CDR1 is LGHNA and CDR2 is YSLEER. The CDR3 contains 15 residues. With V trimmed by 1 base and J by 1 base, 4 bases remained unmatched. The CDR3 DNA is TGCGCCAGCAGCCAAGCTGAGGGGGCATCCTACGAGCAGTACTTC. It codes for CASSQAEGASYEQYF.

The V and J genes are TRBV7-9 and TRBJ2-1; D is perhaps TRBD2 (5 bases). The CDR3 contains 16 residues. With 1 base removed from V and 3 bases from J, the gap between germline ends came to 13 bases. Germline-derived CDR1 and CDR2 are SEHNR and FQNEAQ (reference sequence). This CDR3 is CASSLVRTVYYNEQFF. The CDR3 DNA reads TGTGCCAGCAGCTTAGTTCGGACTGTGTACTACAATGAGCAGTTCTTC.

This clonotype has only a few counts. This chain joins TRBV5-6 and TRBJ2-2; D gene ambiguous. V was clipped by 1 base and J by 0 bases, with 4 bases between them. The CDR3 runs 14 residues. Per germline, CDR1 SGHDT and CDR2 YYEEEE. CDR3 bases: TGTGCCAGCAGCTTGTACTCGAACACCGGGGAGCTGTTTTTT. It specifies CASSLYSNTGELFF.